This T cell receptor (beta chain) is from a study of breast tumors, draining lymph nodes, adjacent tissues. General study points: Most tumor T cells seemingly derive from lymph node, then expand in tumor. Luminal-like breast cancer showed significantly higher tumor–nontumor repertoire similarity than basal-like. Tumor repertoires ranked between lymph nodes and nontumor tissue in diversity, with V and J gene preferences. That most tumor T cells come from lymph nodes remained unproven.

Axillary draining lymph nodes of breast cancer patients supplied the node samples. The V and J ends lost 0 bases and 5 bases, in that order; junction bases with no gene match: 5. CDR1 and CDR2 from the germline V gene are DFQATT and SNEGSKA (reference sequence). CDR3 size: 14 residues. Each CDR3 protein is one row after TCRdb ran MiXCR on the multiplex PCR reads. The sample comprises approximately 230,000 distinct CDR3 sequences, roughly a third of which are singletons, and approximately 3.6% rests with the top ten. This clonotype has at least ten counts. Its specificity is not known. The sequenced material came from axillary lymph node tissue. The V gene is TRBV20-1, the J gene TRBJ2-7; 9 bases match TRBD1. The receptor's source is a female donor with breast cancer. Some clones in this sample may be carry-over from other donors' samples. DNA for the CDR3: TGCAGTGCTAGAGAAAGGACAGGGGCCCACGAGCAGTACTTC. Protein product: CSARERTGAHEQYF.